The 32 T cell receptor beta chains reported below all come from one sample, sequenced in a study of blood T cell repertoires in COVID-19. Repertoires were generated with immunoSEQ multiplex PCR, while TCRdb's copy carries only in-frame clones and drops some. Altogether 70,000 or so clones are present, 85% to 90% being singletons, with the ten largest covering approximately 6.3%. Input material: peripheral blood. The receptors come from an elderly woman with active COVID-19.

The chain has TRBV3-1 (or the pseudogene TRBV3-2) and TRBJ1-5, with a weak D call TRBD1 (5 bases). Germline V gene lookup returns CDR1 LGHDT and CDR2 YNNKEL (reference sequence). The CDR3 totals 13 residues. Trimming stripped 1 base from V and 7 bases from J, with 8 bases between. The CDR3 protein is CASSQGGGQPQHF. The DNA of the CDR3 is TGTGCCAGCAGCCAAGGCGGGGGACAGCCCCAGCATTTT.

The CDR3 region has the DNA TGTGCCAGCTCACCACCAAACTCCCAAGAGACCCAGTACTTC. It specifies CASSPPNSQETQYF. This sequence joins TRBV18 and TRBJ2-5; D is undetermined. Germline V gene data show CDR1 as KGHSH and CDR2 as LQKENI. The CDR3 is 14 residues long. V lost 0 bases to trimming and J lost 1 base, with 6 bases between them.

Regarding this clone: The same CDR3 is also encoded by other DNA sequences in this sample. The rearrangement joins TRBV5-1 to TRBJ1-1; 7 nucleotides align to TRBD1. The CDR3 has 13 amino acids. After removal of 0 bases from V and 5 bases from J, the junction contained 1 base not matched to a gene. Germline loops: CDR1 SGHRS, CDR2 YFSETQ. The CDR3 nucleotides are TGCGCCAGCAGCTTGGCACAGGGGACTGAAGCTTTCTTT. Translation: CASSLAQGTEAFF.

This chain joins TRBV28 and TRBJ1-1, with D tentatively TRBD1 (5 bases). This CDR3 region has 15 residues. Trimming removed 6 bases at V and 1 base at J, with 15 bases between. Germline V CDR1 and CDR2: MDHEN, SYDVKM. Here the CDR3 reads CASRAGGSGNTEAFF. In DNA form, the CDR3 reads TGTGCCAGCAGGGCTGGGGGGAGTGGGAACACTGAAGCTTTCTTT.

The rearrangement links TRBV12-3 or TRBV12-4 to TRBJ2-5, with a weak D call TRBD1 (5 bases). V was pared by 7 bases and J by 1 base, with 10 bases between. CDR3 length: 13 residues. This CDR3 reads CASTSDSQETQYF. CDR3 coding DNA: TGTGCCAGCACCTCTGACAGCCAAGAGACCCAGTACTTC.

CDR3 loop: CASSQPTGGLSETQYF. CDR3 sequence (DNA): TGTGCCAGCAGCCAACCCACAGGGGGATTGTCGGAGACCCAGTACTTC. The chain employs TRBV6-6 and TRBJ2-5; 8 bases map to TRBD1. Germline CDR1 and CDR2: MNHNY and SVGAGI (reference sequence). CDR3 length: 16 amino acids. The V segment lost 6 bases and the J segment 5 bases; nucleotides outside the gene matches: 14.

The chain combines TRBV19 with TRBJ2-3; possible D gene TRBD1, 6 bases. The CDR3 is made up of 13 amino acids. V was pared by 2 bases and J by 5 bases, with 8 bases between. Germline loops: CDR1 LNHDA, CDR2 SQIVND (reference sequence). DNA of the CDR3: TGTGCCAGTAGTATACAACAGGGAGATACGCAGTATTTT. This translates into CASSIQQGDTQYF.

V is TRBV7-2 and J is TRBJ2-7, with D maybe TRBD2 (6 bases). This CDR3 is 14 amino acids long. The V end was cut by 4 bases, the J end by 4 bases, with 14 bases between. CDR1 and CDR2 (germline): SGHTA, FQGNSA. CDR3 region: CASSSTREEYEQYF. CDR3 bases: TGTGCCAGCAGCTCGACTAGGGAGGAGTACGAGCAGTACTTC.

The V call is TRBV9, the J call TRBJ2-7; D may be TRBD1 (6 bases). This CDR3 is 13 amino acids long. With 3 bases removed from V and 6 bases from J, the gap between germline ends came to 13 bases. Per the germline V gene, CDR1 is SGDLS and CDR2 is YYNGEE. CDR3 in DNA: TGTGCCAGCAGCGCTCCGGACAGACGCGAGCAGTACTTC. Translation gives CASSAPDRREQYF. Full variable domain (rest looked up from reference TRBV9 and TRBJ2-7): DSGVTQTPKHLITATGQRVTLRCSPRSGDLSVYWYQQSLDQGLQFLIQYYNGEERAKGNILERFSAQQFPDLHSELNLSSLELGDSALYFCASSAPDRREQYFGPGTRLTVT.

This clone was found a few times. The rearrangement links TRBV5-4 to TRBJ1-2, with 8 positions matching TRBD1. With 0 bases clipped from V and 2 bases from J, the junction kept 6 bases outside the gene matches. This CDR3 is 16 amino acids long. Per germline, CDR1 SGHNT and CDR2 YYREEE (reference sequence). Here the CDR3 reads CASSLGAGTGNYGYTF. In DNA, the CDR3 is TGTGCCAGCAGCTTGGGGGCGGGGACAGGAAACTATGGCTACACCTTC.

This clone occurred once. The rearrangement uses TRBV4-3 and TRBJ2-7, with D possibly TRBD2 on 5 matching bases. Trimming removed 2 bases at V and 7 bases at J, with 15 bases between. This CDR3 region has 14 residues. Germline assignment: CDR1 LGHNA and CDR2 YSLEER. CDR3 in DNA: TGCGCCAGCAGCCAAACACTACTAGTCAGGGAGCAGTACTTC. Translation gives CASSQTLLVREQYF.

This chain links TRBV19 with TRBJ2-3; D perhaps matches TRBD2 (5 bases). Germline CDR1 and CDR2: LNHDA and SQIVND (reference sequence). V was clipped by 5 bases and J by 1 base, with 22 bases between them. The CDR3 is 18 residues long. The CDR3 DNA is TGTGCCAGTAGTCTTAGGACTGGCCTGGGGAGAGGCACAGATACGCAGTATTTT. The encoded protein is CASSLRTGLGRGTDTQYF.

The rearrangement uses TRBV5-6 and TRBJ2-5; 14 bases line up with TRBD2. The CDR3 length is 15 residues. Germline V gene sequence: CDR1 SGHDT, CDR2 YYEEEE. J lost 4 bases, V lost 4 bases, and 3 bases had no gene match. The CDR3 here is CASSRLAGGRETQYF. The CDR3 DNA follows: TGTGCCAGCAGCCGACTAGCGGGAGGGCGAGAGACCCAGTACTTC. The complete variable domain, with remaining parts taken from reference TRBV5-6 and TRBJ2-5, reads DAGVTQSPTHLIKTRGQQVTLRCSPKSGHDTVSWYQQALGQGPQFIFQYYEEEERQRGNFPDRFSGHQFPNYSSELNVNALLLGDSALYLCASSRLAGGRETQYFGPGTRLLVL.

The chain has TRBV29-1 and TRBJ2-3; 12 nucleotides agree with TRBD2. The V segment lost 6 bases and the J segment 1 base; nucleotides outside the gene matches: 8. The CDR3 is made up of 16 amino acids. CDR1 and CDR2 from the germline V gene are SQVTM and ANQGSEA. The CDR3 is CSVTSGSPTGTDTQYF. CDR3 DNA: TGCAGCGTGACTAGCGGGAGCCCCACGGGCACAGATACGCAGTATTTT.

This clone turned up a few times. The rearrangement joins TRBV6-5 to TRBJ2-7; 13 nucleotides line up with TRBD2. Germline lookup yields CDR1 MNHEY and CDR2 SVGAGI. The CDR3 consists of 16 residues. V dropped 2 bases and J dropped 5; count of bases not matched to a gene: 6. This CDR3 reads CASSYTGLAGANEQYF. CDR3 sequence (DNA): TGTGCCAGCAGTTACACCGGACTAGCGGGAGCAAACGAGCAGTACTTC.

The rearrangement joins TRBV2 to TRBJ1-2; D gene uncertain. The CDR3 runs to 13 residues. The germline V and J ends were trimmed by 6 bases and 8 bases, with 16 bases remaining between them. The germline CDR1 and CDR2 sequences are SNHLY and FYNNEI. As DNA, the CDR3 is TGTGCCAGCAGAGGGAGTGCAAACGGGGGCTACACCTTC. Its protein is CASRGSANGGYTF.

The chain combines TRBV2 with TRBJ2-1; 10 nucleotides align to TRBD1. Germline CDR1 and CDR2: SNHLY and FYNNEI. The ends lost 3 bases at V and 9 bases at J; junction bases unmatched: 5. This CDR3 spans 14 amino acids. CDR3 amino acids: CASSEDRGIIEQFF. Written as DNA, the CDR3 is TGTGCCAGCAGTGAGGACAGGGGGATTATTGAGCAGTTCTTC.

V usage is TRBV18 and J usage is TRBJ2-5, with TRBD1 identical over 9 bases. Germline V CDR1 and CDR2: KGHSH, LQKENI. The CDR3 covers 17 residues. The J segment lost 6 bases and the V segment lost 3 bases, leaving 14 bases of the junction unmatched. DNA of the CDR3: TGTGCCAGCTCACCTACGGGCCCGGGACAGGGTTCGAAGACCCAGTACTTC. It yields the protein CASSPTGPGQGSKTQYF.

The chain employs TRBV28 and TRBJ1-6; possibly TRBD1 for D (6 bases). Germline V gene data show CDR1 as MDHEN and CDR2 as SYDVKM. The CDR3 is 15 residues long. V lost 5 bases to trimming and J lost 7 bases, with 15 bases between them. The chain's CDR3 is CASSPAGARNSPLHF. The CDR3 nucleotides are TGTGCCAGCAGTCCGGCGGGGGCTCGGAATTCACCCCTCCACTTT.

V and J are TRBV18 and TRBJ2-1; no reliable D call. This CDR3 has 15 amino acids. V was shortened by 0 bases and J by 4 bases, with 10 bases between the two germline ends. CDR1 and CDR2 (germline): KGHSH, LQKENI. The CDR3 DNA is TGTGCCAGCTCACCACCGGCCAGAAAGTACAATGAGCAGTTCTTC. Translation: CASSPPARKYNEQFF.

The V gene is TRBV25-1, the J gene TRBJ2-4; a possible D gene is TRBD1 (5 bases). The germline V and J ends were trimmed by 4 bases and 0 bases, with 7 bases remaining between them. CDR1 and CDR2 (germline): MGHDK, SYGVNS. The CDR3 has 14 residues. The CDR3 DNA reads TGTGCCAGCAGTGTAGGGGTAGCCAAAAACATTCAGTACTTC. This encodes CASSVGVAKNIQYF.

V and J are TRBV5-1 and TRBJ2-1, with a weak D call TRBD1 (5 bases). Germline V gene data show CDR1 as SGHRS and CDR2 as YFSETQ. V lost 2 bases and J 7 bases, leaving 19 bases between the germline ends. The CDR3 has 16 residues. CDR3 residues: CASSLSLQDLWNEQFF. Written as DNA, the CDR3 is TGCGCCAGCAGCTTAAGCTTACAGGATCTATGGAATGAGCAGTTCTTC.

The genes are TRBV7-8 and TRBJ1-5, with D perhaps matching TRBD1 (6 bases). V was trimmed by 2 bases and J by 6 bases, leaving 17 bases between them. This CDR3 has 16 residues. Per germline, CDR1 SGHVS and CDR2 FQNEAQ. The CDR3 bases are TGTGCCAGCAGCTTATTTGGGGGGGCTGTACCTCAGCCCCAGCATTTT. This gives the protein CASSLFGGAVPQPQHF. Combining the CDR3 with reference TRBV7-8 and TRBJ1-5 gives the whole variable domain GAGVSQSPRYKVAKRGQDVALRCDPISGHVSLFWYQQALGQGPEFLTYFQNEAQLDKSGLPSDRFFAERPEGSVSTLKIQRTQQEDSAVYLCASSLFGGAVPQPQHFGDGTRLSIL.

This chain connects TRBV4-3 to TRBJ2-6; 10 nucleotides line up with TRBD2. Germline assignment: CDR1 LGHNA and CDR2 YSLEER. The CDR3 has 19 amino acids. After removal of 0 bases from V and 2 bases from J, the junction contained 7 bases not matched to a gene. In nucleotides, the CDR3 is TGCGCCAGCAGCCAAGATCGGAGTAGCGGGAGGCCTGGGGCCAACGTCCTGACTTTC. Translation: CASSQDRSSGRPGANVLTF.

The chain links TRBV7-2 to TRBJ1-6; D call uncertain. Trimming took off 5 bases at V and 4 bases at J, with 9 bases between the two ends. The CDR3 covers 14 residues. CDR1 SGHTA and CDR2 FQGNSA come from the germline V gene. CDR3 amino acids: CASSPRDYNSPLHF. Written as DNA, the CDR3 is TGTGCCAGCAGCCCGCGTGATTATAATTCACCCCTCCACTTT.

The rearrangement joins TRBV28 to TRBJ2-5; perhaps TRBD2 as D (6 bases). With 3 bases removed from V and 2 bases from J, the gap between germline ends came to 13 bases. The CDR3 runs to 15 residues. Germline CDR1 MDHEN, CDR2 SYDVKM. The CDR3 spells CASSLRYGGQETQYF. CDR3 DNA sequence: TGTGCCAGCAGTTTGCGGTACGGGGGACAAGAGACCCAGTACTTC.

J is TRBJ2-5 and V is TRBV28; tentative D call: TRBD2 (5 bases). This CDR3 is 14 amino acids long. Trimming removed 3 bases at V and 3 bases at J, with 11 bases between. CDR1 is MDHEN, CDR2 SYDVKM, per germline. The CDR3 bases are TGTGCCAGCAGTTTCGGGAACGAAAAAGAGACCCAGTACTTC. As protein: CASSFGNEKETQYF.

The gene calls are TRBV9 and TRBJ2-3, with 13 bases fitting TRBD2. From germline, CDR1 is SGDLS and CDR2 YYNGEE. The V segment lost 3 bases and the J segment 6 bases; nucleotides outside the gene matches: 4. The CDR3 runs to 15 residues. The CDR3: CASSAGTSGMDTQYF. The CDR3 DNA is TGTGCCAGCAGCGCCGGGACTAGCGGGATGGATACGCAGTATTTT.

The CDR3 spells CASSWGLAGSNEQFF. CDR3 in DNA: TGTGCCAGCAGCTGGGGACTAGCGGGCAGCAATGAGCAGTTCTTC. The chain has TRBV7-3 and TRBJ2-1; 12 bases map to TRBD2. Trimming removed 4 bases from V and 6 bases from J; junction bases left unmatched: 4. Germline CDR1 is SGHTA and CDR2 is FQGTGA. The CDR3 has 15 amino acids.

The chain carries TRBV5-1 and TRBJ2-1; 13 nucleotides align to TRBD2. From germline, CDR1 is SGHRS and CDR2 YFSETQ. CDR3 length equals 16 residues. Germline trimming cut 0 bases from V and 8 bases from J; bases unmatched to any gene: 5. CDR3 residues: CASSLELAGGQDEQFF. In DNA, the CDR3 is TGCGCCAGCAGCTTGGAACTAGCGGGAGGGCAAGATGAGCAGTTCTTC. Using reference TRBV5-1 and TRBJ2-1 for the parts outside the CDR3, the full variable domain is KAGVTQTPRYLIKTRGQQVTLSCSPISGHRSVSWYQQTPGQGLQFLFEYFSETQRNKGNFPGRFSGRQFSNSRSEMNVSTLELGDSALYLCASSLELAGGQDEQFFGPGTRLTVL.

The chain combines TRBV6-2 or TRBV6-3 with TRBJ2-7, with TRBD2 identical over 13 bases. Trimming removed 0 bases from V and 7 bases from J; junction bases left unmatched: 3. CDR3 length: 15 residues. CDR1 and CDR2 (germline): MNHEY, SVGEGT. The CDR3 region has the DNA TGTGCCAGCAGTTACTCGGGGACTAGCGGGATGGAGCAGTACTTC. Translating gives CASSYSGTSGMEQYF.

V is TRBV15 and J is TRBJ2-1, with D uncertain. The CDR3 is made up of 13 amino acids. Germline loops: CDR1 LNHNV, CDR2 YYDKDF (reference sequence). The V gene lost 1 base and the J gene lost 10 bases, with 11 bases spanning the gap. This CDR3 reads CATSRGPFMEQFF. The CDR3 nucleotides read TGTGCCACCAGCAGAGGGCCGTTCATGGAGCAGTTCTTC. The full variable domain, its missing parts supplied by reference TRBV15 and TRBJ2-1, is DAMVIQNPRYQVTQFGKPVTLSCSQTLNHNVMYWYQQKSSQAPKLLFHYYDKDFNNEADTPDNFQSRRPNTSFCFLDIRSPGLGDTAMYLCATSRGPFMEQFFGPGTRLTVL.